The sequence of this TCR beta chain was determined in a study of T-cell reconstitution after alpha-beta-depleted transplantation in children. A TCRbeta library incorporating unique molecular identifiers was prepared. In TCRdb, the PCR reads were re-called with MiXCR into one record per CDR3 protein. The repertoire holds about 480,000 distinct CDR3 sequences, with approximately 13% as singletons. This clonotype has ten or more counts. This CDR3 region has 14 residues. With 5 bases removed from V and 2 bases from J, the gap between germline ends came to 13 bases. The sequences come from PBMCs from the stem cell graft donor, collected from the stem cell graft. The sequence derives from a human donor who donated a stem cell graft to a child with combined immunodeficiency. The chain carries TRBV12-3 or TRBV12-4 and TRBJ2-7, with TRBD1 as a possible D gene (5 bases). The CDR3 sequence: CASSVYRWAYEQYF. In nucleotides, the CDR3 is TGTGCCAGCAGTGTCTACAGGTGGGCCTACGAGCAGTACTTC.